This entry is about one T cell receptor beta chain. The antigen is not known. This sample is drawn from a study of beta chain features in type 1 diabetes. In the study overall: No age, gender or cell yield differences were seen between patients and healthy donors. Sorted cells, some 110 million in number, were examined across all samples.

Trimming took off 7 bases at V and 6 bases at J, with 16 bases between the two ends. Germline CDR1 and CDR2: SQVTM and ANQGSEA. The CDR3 sequence is 12 residues long. Reverse transcribing all isolated RNA meant expressed TCRB transcripts were sequenced. Libraries were prepared by immunoSEQ multiplex PCR; TCRdb keeps only in-frame clonotypes and omits some of them. This repertoire shows 330,000 or so clones, approximately 12% found once; its top ten account for around 0.01%. General study results and limits: TCRB CDR3s from Type 1 diabetes patients were moderately but significantly shorter in all four CD4+ subsets. The study found that naive, central memory and Treg TCRB repertoires appeared more similar in patients than in healthy donors.

Cells sorted by CD45RO/CCR7/CD25/CD127/CD95/CD27 comprised CD4+ naive, central memory, regulatory and stem cell-like memory cells. The source of this sequence is a young woman with type 1 diabetes. V usage is TRBV29-1 and J usage is TRBJ2-7; possibly TRBD1 for D (6 bases). The sequencing input was naive CD4+ T cells from blood. DNA for the CDR3: TGCAGCGGTGGGCAGGGGCGGGTCGAGCAGTACTTC. It encodes CSGGQGRVEQYF.